This T cell receptor beta chain was obtained from a study of cytomegalovirus exposure and HLA in healthy donors. Study-wide results and limits: Analyzed later, most CMV-associated TCR beta chains appeared HLA-restricted. With DRB1 most and HLA-C fewest, TCR association rates differed between HLA loci in a later analysis. Three CMV-associated chains proved CMV antigen-specific in vitro. The likely explanation for a cluster of highly shared sequence variants was sequencing artifact.

PCR was performed using 60 Vbeta and 13 Jbeta primers. Using immunoSEQ multiplex PCR, the repertoire was profiled, and TCRdb retains in-frame clones only, with some absent. This sample has over 150,000 clones, with approximately 80% found just once. With respect to this clone: What it recognizes is unknown. Within the sample, other DNA sequences also encode this same CDR3.

V was clipped by 6 bases and J by 1 base; unmatched bases: 3. Germline CDR1 is SGHTA and CDR2 is FQGNSA. The length of the CDR3 is 14 residues. The gene calls are TRBV7-2 and TRBJ2-7, with 10 bases fitting TRBD1. Sequencing was done on a sample of PBMCs. The TCR was taken from a man younger than 35 in good health and CMV-seropositive. The CDR3 bases are TGTGCCAGCAGTTGGGACAGGGGATCCTACGAGCAGTACTTC. It is translated as CASSWDRGSYEQYF.